Presented here are 10 T cell receptor beta chains from one specimen sequenced in a study of technical replicates of blood from several donors. The protocol was immunoSEQ multiplex PCR, while the TCRdb copy is restricted to in-frame clones and leaves out a portion. The sample records around 68,000 clones, around 97% being singletons. Input material: T cells isolated from PBMCs. These TCRs come from a human donor in good health.

The chain employs TRBV27 and TRBJ2-1; TRBD1 might be the D (5 bases). Per the germline V gene, CDR1 is MNHEY and CDR2 is SMNVEV (reference sequence). Between the trimmed V and J ends, which lost 6 bases and 7 bases, there was a span of 10 bases. The CDR3 is made up of 12 amino acids. CDR3 sequence: CASSPGINEQFF. The CDR3 region has the DNA TGTGCCAGCAGCCCAGGGATAAATGAGCAGTTCTTC.

The CDR3 DNA reads TGTGCCAGCAGTCAGTACAGGGGGGTCTACGAGCAGTACTTC. It translates to CASSQYRGVYEQYF. The rearrangement links TRBV27 to TRBJ2-7; 8 bases map to TRBD1. The germline CDR1 and CDR2 sequences are MNHEY and SMNVEV (reference sequence). The V and J ends lost 5 bases and 3 bases, in that order; junction bases with no gene match: 6. The CDR3 has 14 residues.

This chain joins TRBV2 and TRBJ1-1; TRBD1 aligns across 9 bases. The germline CDR1 and CDR2 sequences are SNHLY and FYNNEI. The V segment lost 6 bases and the J segment 1 base; nucleotides outside the gene matches: 0. The CDR3 consists of 13 residues. The CDR3 DNA follows: TGTGCCAGCAGGGGACAGGGGAACACTGAAGCTTTCTTT. It codes for CASRGQGNTEAFF.

This CDR3 reads CASSLTGQGRHGYTF. The CDR3 coding sequence is TGTGCCAGCAGCTTAACAGGACAGGGGCGACATGGCTACACCTTC. V and J are TRBV7-9 and TRBJ1-2; 9 bases align to TRBD1. The V and J ends lost 2 bases and 6 bases, in that order; junction bases with no gene match: 7. The V gene's germline CDR1 is SEHNR and CDR2 FQNEAQ (reference sequence). CDR3 length: 15 residues. The entire variable domain, with the rest obtained from reference TRBV7-9 and TRBJ1-2, is as follows: DTGVSQNPRHKITKRGQNVTFRCDPISEHNRLYWYRQTLGQGPEFLTYFQNEAQLEKSRLLSDRFSAERPKGSFSTLEIQRTEQGDSAMYLCASSLTGQGRHGYTFGSGTRLTVV.

CDR3: CARSLAGGRVETQYF. The CDR3 nucleotides are TGTGCCAGAAGCTTGGCCGGCGGGAGAGTAGAGACCCAGTACTTC. The genes are TRBV5-3 and TRBJ2-5, with 7 positions matching TRBD2. TRBV5-3 is an ORF, and what it does is uncertain. This CDR3 comprises 15 residues. V gave up 0 bases and J gave up 4 bases; unmatched junction bases: 6.

This chain joins TRBV10-1 and TRBJ1-1; D remains unclear. The germline CDR1 and CDR2 sequences are WNHNN and SYGVQD (reference sequence). The CDR3 is 12 amino acids. Trimming left V 4 bases short and J 5 bases short, with 8 bases between. As DNA, the CDR3 is TGCGCCAGCAGTGGAGTCGAAACTGAAGCTTTCTTT. Translating gives CASSGVETEAFF.

The genes are TRBV28 and TRBJ2-5; TRBD1 aligns across 10 bases. CDR3 length: 14 residues. From germline, CDR1 is MDHEN and CDR2 SYDVKM. V dropped 3 bases and J dropped 6; count of bases not matched to a gene: 4. CDR3: CASSFRQGAKTQYF. The CDR3 DNA reads as TGTGCCAGCAGTTTTAGACAGGGGGCGAAGACCCAGTACTTC.

The V gene is TRBV5-5, the J gene TRBJ2-5; 9 nucleotides match TRBD2. V lost 3 bases, J lost 5 bases, and 11 bases stayed unmatched. Germline loops: CDR1 SGHKS, CDR2 YYEKEE (reference sequence). The CDR3 spans 16 residues. The CDR3 loop reads CASSWGVAGVGETQYF. The CDR3 DNA follows: TGTGCCAGCAGCTGGGGGGTAGCGGGAGTGGGTGAGACCCAGTACTTC.

CDR3 bases: TGTGCCAGCAGCTTAGGACTAGCGGGAGGGAGCGATGAGCAGTTCTTC. It is translated as CASSLGLAGGSDEQFF. This chain links TRBV7-6 with TRBJ2-1; 14 nucleotides match TRBD2. The trim removed 1 base at V and 8 bases at J, leaving 4 bases unmatched. The CDR3 contains 16 residues. Germline CDR1 SGHVS, CDR2 FNYEAQ.

The chain is built from TRBV2 and TRBJ2-2; 9 bases line up with TRBD1. Germline CDR1 reads SNHLY; CDR2 reads FYNNEI. This CDR3 region has 15 residues. Losses at the gene ends were 3 bases for V and 6 bases for J; bases not matched to a gene: 5. The CDR3 loop reads CASSDGTGYAGELFF. The CDR3 region has the DNA TGTGCCAGCAGTGATGGGACAGGGTATGCCGGGGAGCTGTTTTTT.